Listed below are T cell receptor beta chains from one sample, sequenced in a study of metastatic and nonmetastatic thyroid tumors. TCRdb used MiXCR to call clones anew from the PCR reads. The sample consists of 39,000 or so clones, roughly 50% of them appearing once. Sequencing was carried out using tumor tissue. The receptors originated from a male donor with papillary thyroid cancer or a benign thyroid nodule (not recorded which). Some clones in this sample may be carry-over from other donors' samples. Each CDR3 is given with its conserved first and last residue. Fields, in order: clone size, D gene, V gene, J gene, CDR3 DNA, CDR3 protein. D genes are given only for firm matches. Size is stated for part of the rows, as once, few or many counts, or as a class when the clone is expanded.

>NA|NA|TRBV18|TRBJ2-7
TGTGCCAGCTCTCCTACAGGGACGAGCTCCTACGAGCAGTACTTC
CASSPTGTSSYEQYF
>NA|TRBD2|TRBV11-1|TRBJ2-3
TGTGCCAGCAGCTTAGGCTATTCTGGGACTAGATCAGCAGATACGCAGTATTTT
CASSLGYSGTRSADTQYF
>NA|NA|TRBV6-1|TRBJ2-7
TGTGCCAGCAGTAGACAGAGATCCTACGAGCAGTACTTC
CASSRQRSYEQYF
>NA|TRBD2|TRBV4-1|TRBJ2-1
TGCGCCAGCAGCCAACTCACTAGCGGACTATACAATGAGCAGTTCTTC
CASSQLTSGLYNEQFF
>NA|TRBD1|TRBV7-6|TRBJ1-5
TGTGCCAGCAGCCTGGGACAGGGGTTCGATCAGCCCCAGCATTTT
CASSLGQGFDQPQHF
>few|NA|TRBV7-8|TRBJ2-1
TGTGCCAGCACCATCGACGGTGAGCAGTTCTTC
CASTIDGEQFF
>few|TRBD1|TRBV5-1|TRBJ2-2
TGCGCCAGCAGCTTGGTCAGGGGGCGCGACACCGGGGAGCTGTTTTTT
CASSLVRGRDTGELFF
>NA|NA|TRBV6-1|TRBJ1-4
TGTGCCAGCAGTGAAGTTATAGGAGAGGGGTCTAATGAAAAACTGTTTTTT
CASSEVIGEGSNEKLFF
>few|NA|TRBV27|TRBJ1-3
TGTGCCAACCCCCCCCCAGGAATACCTGGAAACACCATATATTTT
CANPPPGIPGNTIYF
>few|TRBD1|TRBV6-1|TRBJ2-7
TGTGCCAGCAAGGGACAGGGACAAGGGCGATACGAGCAGTACTTC
CASKGQGQGRYEQYF
>few|NA|TRBV12-3/TRBV12-4|TRBJ1-2
TGTGCCAGCAGCAAGACAGACTATGGCTACACCTTC
CASSKTDYGYTF
>NA|NA|TRBV10-1|TRBJ1-4
TGCGCCAGCAGTGAAGACGGCAATGAAAAACTGTTTTTT
CASSEDGNEKLFF
>medium-sized|NA|TRBV19|TRBJ1-2
TGTGCCAGTAGTACATACACAGGGCAAGCTAACTATGGCTACACCTTC
CASSTYTGQANYGYTF
>NA|NA|TRBV28|TRBJ1-2
TGTGCCAGCAGTTTAGGGGGCGGACGCTATGGCTACACCTTC
CASSLGGGRYGYTF
>few|NA|TRBV28|TRBJ2-7
TGTGCCAGCAGTTTAAGGGATCACGAGCAGTACTTC
CASSLRDHEQYF
>large|TRBD1|TRBV6-2/TRBV6-3|TRBJ2-7
TGTGCCAGCAGTTACTCGGACAGGGGTACAGCCTACGAGCAGTACTTC
CASSYSDRGTAYEQYF
>few|NA|TRBV6-1|TRBJ1-1
TGTGCCAGCAAGGCAGGGACTACTGAAGCTTTCTTT
CASKAGTTEAFF
>NA|NA|TRBV6-2/TRBV6-3|TRBJ1-2
TGTGCCAGCAGTTTGACCGCCGGGGCATATGGCTACACCTTC
CASSLTAGAYGYTF